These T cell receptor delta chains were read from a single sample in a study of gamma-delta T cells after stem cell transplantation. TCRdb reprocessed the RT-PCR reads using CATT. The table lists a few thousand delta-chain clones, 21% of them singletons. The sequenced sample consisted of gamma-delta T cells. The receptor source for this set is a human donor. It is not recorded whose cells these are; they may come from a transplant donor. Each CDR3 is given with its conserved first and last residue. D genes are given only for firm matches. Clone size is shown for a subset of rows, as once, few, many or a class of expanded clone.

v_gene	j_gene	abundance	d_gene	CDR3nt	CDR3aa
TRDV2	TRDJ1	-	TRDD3	TGTGCCTGTGAACAACTGGGGGATCCCACCGATAAACTCATCTTT	CACEQLGDPTDKLIF
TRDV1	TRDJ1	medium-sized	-	TGTGCTCTTGGGGATTCTTTACCCCACTGGTCCGGGACCGATAAACTCATCTTT	CALGDSLPHWSGTDKLIF
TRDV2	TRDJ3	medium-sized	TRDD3	TGTGCCTGTGACGGCTTACTGGGGGATACTCCCTGGGACACCCGACAGATGTTTTTC	CACDGLLGDTPWDTRQMFF
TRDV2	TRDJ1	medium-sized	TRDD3	TGTGCCTGTGACCGACTGGGGGCCCCAAACTCCACCGATAAACTCATCTTT	CACDRLGAPNSTDKLIF
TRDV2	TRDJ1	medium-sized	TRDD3	TGTGCCTGTGACGCTTTACTGGGGGATACGCTCAAACTCATCTTT	CACDALLGDTLKLIF
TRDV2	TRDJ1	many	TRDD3	TGTGCCTGTGACACCGTAATGACTGGTACTGGGGGAGACACCGATAAACTCATCTTT	CACDTVMTGTGGDTDKLIF
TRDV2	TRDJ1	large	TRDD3	TGTGCCTGTGATAACCTGGGGGATACGCTACGGTACACCGATAAACTCATCTTT	CACDNLGDTLRYTDKLIF
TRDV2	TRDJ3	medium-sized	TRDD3	TGTGCCTGTGACACAAACTGGGGGATACGCTCCTGGGACACCCGACAGATGTTTTTC	CACDTNWGIRSWDTRQMFF
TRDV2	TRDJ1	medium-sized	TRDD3	TGTGCCTGTGACAGAAGTCGTTGGGGGATACGATCCGATAAACTCATCTTT	CACDRSRWGIRSDKLIF
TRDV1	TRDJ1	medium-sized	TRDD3	TGTGCTCTTGGGGTTCACGCCCTCTTCCCATCCAACTGGGGGGCCGGTCGTGGCACCGATAAACTCATCTTT	CALGVHALFPSNWGAGRGTDKLIF
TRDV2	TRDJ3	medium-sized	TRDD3	TGTGCCTGTGACTCTACTGGGGCCTATAGCTCCTGGGACACCCGACAGATGTTTTTC	CACDSTGAYSSWDTRQMFF
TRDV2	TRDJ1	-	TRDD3	TGTGCCTGTGACACGGTGCGGGACTGGGGGCCTCCCAAAAACACCGATAAACTCATCTTT	CACDTVRDWGPPKNTDKLIF
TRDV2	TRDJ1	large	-	TGTGCCTGTGACACCGTGGGGACTCGCACCGATAAACTCATCTTT	CACDTVGTRTDKLIF
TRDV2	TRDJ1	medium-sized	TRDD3	TGTGCCTGTGACACCCTGGGGGCCAATACCGATAAACTCATCTTT	CACDTLGANTDKLIF
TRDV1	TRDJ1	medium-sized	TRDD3	TGTGCTCTTGGCCGTACTGGGGGATCGTCCGATAAACTCATCTTT	CALGRTGGSSDKLIF
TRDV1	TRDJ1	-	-	TGTGCTCTTGGGGAACTTCTCCCTCACCTAGTGGAGCATACAACCCCGTACACCGATAAACTCATCTTT	CALGELLPHLVEHTTPYTDKLIF
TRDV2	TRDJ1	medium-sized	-	TGTGCCTGCGACACCTTGGGAAGATTTCGAGAACTCATCTTT	CACDTLGRFRELIF